One T cell receptor beta chain is described in this entry. The protocol was immunoSEQ multiplex PCR, while the TCRdb copy is restricted to in-frame clones and leaves out a portion. The repertoire holds approximately 210,000 clones, with around 72% as singletons. This sample is part of a study of cytotoxic CD8 clonotypes in ibrutinib-treated CLL. The receptor's source is a human donor with chronic lymphocytic leukemia. The sample here was PBMCs, taken after 24 months of ibrutinib treatment.

CDR3: CASSAGGASGRTDTQYF. CDR3 coding DNA: TGTGCCAGCAGCGCAGGGGGGGCTAGCGGCCGCACAGATACGCAGTATTTT. The chain couples TRBV9 to TRBJ2-3; D could derive from TRBD1 or TRBD2 (7 bases each). The CDR3 has 17 residues. The ends were cut back, 3 bases at V and 1 base at J, with 18 bases in the middle. Germline V gene data show CDR1 as SGDLS and CDR2 as YYNGEE. Supplemented by reference TRBV9 and TRBJ2-3, the full variable domain reads DSGVTQTPKHLITATGQRVTLRCSPRSGDLSVYWYQQSLDQGLQFLIQYYNGEERAKGNILERFSAQQFPDLHSELNLSSLELGDSALYFCASSAGGASGRTDTQYFGPGTRLTVL.